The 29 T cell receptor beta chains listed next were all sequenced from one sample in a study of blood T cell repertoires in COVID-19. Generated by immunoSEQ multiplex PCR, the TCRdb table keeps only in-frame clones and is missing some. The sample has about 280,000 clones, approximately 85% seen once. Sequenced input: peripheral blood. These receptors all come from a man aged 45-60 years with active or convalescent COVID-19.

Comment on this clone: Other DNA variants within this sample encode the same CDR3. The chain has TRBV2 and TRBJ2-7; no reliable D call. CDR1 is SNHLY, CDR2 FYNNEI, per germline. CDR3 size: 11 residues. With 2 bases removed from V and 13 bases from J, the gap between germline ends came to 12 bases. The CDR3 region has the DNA TGTGCCAGCAGTGAAAACGGGTGGTTATACTTC. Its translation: CASSENGWLYF.

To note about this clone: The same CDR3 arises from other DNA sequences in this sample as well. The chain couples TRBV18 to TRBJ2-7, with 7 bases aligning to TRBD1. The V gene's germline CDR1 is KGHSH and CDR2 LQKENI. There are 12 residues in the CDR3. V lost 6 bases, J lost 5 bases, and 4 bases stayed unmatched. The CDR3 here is CASSQQGNEQYF. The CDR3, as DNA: TGTGCCAGCTCCCAACAGGGGAACGAGCAGTACTTC.

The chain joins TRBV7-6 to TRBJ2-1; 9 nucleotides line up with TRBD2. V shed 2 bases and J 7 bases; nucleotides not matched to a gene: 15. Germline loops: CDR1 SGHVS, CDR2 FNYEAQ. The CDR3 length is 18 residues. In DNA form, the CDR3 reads TGTGCCAGCAGCTTAAGATATGGCGGGAGGGCCGTTGGTAATGAGCAGTTCTTC. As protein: CASSLRYGGRAVGNEQFF. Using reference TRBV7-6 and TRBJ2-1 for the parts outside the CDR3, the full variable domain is GAGVSQSPRYKVTKRGQDVALRCDPISGHVSLYWYRQALGQGPEFLTYFNYEAQQDKSGLPNDRFSAERPEGSISTLTIQRTEQRDSAMYRCASSLRYGGRAVGNEQFFGPGTRLTVL.

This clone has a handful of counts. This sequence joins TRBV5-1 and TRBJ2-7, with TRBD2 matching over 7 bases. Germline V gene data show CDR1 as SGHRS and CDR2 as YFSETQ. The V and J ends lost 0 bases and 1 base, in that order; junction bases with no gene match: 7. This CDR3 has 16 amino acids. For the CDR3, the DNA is TGCGCCAGCAGCTTGGGCGCAGGGAGGGGTTCCTACGAGCAGTACTTC. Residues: CASSLGAGRGSYEQYF.

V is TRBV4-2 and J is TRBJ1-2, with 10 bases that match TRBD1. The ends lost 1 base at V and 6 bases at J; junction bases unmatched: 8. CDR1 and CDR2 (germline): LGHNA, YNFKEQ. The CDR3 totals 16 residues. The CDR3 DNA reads TGTGCCAGCAGCCAAGTAGTTGGAGGGACAGGGGATGGCTACACCTTC. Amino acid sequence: CASSQVVGGTGDGYTF.

The CDR3 bases are TGCAGTGCTAGTGTCGGGACAGCTAATGAAAAACTGTTTTTT. Its protein is CSASVGTANEKLFF. The V gene is TRBV20-1, the J gene TRBJ1-4; 7 nucleotides align to TRBD1. Trimming took 3 bases from V and 3 from J; bases not matched to a gene: 4. Germline V gene sequence: CDR1 DFQATT, CDR2 SNEGSKA (reference sequence). The CDR3 contains 14 residues.

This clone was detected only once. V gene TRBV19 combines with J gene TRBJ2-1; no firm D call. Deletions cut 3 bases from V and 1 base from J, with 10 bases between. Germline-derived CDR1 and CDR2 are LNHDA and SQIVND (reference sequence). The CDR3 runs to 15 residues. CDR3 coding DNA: TGTGCCAGTAGTATGGGCTTTTTGTCCTACAATGAGCAGTTCTTC. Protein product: CASSMGFLSYNEQFF.

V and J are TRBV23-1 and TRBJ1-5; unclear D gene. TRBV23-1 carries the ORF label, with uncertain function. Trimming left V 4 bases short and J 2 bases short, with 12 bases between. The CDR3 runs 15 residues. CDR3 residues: CASSRRWRGNQPQHF. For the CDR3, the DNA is TGCGCCAGCAGTCGGAGATGGAGGGGCAATCAGCCCCAGCATTTT.

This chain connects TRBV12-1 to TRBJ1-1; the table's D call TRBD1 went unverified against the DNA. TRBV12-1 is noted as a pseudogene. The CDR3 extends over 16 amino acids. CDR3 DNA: TGTGCCAGCAGCTTCATCGGGACAGCCTTGAACACTGAAGCTTTCTTT. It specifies CASSFIGTALNTEAFF.

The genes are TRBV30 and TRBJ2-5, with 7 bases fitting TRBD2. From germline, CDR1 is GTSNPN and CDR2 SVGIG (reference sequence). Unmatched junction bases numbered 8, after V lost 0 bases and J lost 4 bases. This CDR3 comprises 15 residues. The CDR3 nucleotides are TGTGCCTGGAGTGTGCGGGAGCGGACCCGAGAGACCCAGTACTTC. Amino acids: CAWSVRERTRETQYF. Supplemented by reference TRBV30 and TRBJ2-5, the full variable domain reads SQTIHQWPATLVQPVGSPLSLECTVEGTSNPNLYWYRQAAGRGLQLLFYSVGIGQISSEVPQNLSASRPQDRQFILSSKKLLLSDSGFYLCAWSVRERTRETQYFGPGTRLLVL.

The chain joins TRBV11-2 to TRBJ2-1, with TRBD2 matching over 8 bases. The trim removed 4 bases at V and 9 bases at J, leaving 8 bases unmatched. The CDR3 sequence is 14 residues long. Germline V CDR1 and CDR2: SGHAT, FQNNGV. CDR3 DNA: TGTGCCAGCAGCTCATACCTAGCGGGCCTTGAGCAGTTCTTC. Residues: CASSSYLAGLEQFF.

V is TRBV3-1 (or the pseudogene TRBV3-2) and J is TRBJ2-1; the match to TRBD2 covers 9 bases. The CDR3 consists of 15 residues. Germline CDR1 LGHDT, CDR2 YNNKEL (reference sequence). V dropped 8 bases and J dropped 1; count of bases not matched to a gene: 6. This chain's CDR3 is CASGGSGGSYNEQFF. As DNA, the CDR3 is TGTGCCAGCGGGGGTAGCGGGGGTTCCTACAATGAGCAGTTCTTC.

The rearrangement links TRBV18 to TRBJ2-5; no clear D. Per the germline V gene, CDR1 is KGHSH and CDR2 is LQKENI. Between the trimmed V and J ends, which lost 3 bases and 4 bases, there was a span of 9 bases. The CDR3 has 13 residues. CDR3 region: CASSPGPGETQYF. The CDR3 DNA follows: TGTGCCAGCTCACCGGGCCCCGGAGAGACCCAGTACTTC.

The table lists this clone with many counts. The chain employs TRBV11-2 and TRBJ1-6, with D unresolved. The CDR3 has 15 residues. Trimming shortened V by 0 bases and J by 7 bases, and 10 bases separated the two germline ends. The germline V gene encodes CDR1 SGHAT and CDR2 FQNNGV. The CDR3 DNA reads TGTGCCAGCAGCTTAGATCCTTCAGGAAATTCACCCCTCCACTTT. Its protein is CASSLDPSGNSPLHF.

CDR3 in amino acids: CASSPRTLTYEQYF. CDR3 nucleotides: TGTGCCAGCAGCCCAAGGACATTAACCTACGAGCAGTACTTC. V and J are TRBV6-5 and TRBJ2-7; D may be TRBD1 (5 bases). This CDR3 spans 14 amino acids. V shed 6 bases and J shed 2 bases, with 14 bases lying between them. Germline lookup yields CDR1 MNHEY and CDR2 SVGAGI.

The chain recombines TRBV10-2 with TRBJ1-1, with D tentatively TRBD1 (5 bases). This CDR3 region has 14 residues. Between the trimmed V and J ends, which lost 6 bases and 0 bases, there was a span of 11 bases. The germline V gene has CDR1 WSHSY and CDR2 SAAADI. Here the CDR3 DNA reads TGCGCCAGCAGCCGGACATTAATGAACACTGAAGCTTTCTTT. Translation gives CASSRTLMNTEAFF.

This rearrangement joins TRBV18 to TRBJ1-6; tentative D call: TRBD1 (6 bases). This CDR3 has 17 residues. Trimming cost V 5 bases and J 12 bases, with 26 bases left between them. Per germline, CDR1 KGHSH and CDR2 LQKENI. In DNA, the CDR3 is TGTGCCAGCTCAGAGGACAGTCGCGATATTAGTCGGGGACCCCTCCACTTT. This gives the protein CASSEDSRDISRGPLHF. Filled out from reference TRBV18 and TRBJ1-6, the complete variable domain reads NAGVMQNPRHLVRRRGQEARLRCSPMKGHSHVYWYRQLPEEGLKFMVYLQKENIIDESGMPKERFSAEFPKEGPSILRIQQVVRGDSAAYFCASSEDSRDISRGPLHFGNGTRLTVT.

The CDR3 DNA reads as TGTGCCAGCAGCCCATTAGCGGGAGGGTCCTACGAGCAGTACTTC. Protein product: CASSPLAGGSYEQYF. The J gene is TRBJ2-7, the V gene TRBV2; TRBD2 matches 11 bases. V gave up 6 bases and J gave up 1 base; unmatched junction bases: 5. The germline CDR1 and CDR2 sequences are SNHLY and FYNNEI. The CDR3 consists of 15 residues.

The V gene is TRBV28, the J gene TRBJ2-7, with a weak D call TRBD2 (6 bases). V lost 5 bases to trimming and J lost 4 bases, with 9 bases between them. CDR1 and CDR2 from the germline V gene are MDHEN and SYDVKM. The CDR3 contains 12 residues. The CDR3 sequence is CASSGTGYEQYF. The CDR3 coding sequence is TGTGCCAGCAGTGGGACTGGGTACGAGCAGTACTTC.

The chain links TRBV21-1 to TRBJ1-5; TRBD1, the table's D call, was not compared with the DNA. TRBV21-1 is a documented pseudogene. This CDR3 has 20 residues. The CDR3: CASSSGQLVGSVVRNQPQHF. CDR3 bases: TGTGCCAGCAGCAGTGGACAGTTGGTGGGTTCGGTGGTCCGCAATCAGCCCCAGCATTTT.

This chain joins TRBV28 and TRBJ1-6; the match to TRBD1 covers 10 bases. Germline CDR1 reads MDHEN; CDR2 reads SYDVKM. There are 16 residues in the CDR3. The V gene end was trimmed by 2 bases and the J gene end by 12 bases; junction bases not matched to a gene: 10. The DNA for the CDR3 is TGTGCCAGCAGTTTAGGGACGGGACAGGGGAGTGTACCCCTCCACTTT. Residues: CASSLGTGQGSVPLHF.

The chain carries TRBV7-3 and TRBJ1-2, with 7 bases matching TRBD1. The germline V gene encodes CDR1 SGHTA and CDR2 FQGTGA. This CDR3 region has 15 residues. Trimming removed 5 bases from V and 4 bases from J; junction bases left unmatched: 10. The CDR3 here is CASSPGTVTTYGYTF. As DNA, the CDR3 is TGTGCCAGCAGCCCCGGGACAGTGACAACCTATGGCTACACCTTC.

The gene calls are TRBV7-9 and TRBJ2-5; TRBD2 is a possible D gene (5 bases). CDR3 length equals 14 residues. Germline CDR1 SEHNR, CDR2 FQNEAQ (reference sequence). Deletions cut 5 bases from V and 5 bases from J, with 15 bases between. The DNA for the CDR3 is TGTGCCAGCAGCGATGAGGGCGGTCGGGAGACCCAGTACTTC. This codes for CASSDEGGRETQYF.

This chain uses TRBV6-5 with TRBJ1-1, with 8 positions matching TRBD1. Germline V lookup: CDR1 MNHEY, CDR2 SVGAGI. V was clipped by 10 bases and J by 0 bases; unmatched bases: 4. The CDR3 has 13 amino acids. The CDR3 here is CATRQGLNTEAFF. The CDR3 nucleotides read TGTGCCACTCGACAGGGGCTGAACACTGAAGCTTTCTTT.

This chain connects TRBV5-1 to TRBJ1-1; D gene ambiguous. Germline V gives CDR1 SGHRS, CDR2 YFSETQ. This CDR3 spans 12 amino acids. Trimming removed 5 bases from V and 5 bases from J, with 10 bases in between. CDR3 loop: CASRYGQTEAFF. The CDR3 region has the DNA TGCGCCAGCAGGTATGGGCAGACTGAAGCTTTCTTT.

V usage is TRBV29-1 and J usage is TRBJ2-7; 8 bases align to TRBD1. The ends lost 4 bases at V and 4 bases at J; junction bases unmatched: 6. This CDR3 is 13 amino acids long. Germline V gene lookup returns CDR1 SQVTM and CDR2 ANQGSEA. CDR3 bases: TGCAGCGTTGTGGGGACAGGAAGGTACGAGCAGTACTTC. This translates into CSVVGTGRYEQYF.

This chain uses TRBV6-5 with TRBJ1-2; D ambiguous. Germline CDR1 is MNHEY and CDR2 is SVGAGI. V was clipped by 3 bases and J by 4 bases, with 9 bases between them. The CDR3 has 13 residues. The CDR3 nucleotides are TGTGCCAGCAGTTATGGGCAGCTCTATGGCTACACCTTC. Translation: CASSYGQLYGYTF.

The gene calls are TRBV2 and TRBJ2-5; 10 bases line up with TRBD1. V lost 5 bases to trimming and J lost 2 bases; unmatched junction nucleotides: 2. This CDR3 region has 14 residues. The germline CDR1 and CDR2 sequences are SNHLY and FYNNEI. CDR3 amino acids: CASSRQGAQETQYF. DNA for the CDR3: TGTGCCAGCAGTCGACAGGGGGCACAAGAGACCCAGTACTTC.

This chain's CDR3 is CASSLSGAYNEQFF. The CDR3 DNA follows: TGTGCCAGCAGTTTATCGGGAGCTTACAATGAGCAGTTCTTC. This chain joins TRBV27 and TRBJ2-1; possible D gene TRBD2, 5 bases. CDR3 length equals 14 residues. With 0 bases removed from V and 4 bases from J, the gap between germline ends came to 7 bases. CDR1 MNHEY and CDR2 SMNVEV come from the germline V gene (reference sequence).